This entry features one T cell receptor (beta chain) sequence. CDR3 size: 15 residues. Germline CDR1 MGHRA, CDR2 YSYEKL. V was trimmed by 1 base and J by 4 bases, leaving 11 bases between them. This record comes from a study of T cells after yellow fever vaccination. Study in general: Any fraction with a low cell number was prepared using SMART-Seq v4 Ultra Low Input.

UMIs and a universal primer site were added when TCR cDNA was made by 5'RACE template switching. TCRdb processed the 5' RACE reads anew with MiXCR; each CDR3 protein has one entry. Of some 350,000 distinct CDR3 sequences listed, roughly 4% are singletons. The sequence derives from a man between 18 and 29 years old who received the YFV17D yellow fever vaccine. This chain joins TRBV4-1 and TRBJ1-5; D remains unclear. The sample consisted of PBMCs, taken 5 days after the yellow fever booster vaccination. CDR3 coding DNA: TGCGCCAGCAGCCAAGTGGTATCGGGGAATCAGCCCCAGCATTTT. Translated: CASSQVVSGNQPQHF.